The rows below give T cell receptor beta chains drawn from one sample of a study of regulatory T cells in long-lasting Graves disease. TCRdb fed the multiplex PCR reads into MiXCR, producing one record per CDR3 protein. The sample yields about 660,000 distinct CDR3 sequences, about 30% seen once. The sequences come from peripheral blood mononuclear cells (PBMCs), collected when the disease was refractory, from a patient treated with antithyroid drugs. The receptor set was obtained from a female donor with Graves disease. The CDR3 runs from the conserved cysteine through the conserved F or W. The order of the fields is clone size, D gene, V gene, J gene, CDR3 DNA, CDR3 protein. A D gene is named only where the DNA matches it firmly. Clone size, where shown, is once, few, many, or a class for clones that have expanded.

size: once
D: TRBD1
V: TRBV19
J: TRBJ2-7
DNA: TGTGCCAGTAGTAACGACAGGGGCCACTACGAGCAGTACTTC
CDR3: CASSNDRGHYEQYF

size: many
D: .
V: TRBV2
J: TRBJ2-2
DNA: TGTGCCAGCAGTGGTTTGATGAACTCGGTGGCCGGGGAGCTGTTTTTT
CDR3: CASSGLMNSVAGELFF

size: once
D: TRBD1
V: TRBV7-9
J: TRBJ1-6
DNA: TGTGCCAGCAGCTTATCGGGTGGGACAGCCAATTCACCCCTCCACTTT
CDR3: CASSLSGGTANSPLHF

size: few
D: .
V: TRBV12-3/TRBV12-4
J: TRBJ2-5
DNA: TGTGCCAGCAGTTGGGGGACGGACCAAGAGACCCAGTACTTC
CDR3: CASSWGTDQETQYF

size: .
D: TRBD2
V: TRBV20-1
J: TRBJ2-2
DNA: TGCAGTGCTGGGACTAGCGGGAGGCGGTCGAACGGGGAGCTGTTTTTT
CDR3: CSAGTSGRRSNGELFF

size: .
D: TRBD1
V: TRBV6-5
J: TRBJ2-7
DNA: TGTGCCAGCAGTTACTCGCTAGCCGGGACAGCCGCCTACGAGCAGTACTTC
CDR3: CASSYSLAGTAAYEQYF

size: .
D: .
V: TRBV30
J: TRBJ1-1
DNA: TGTGCCTGGAGTGACAGCCCGAACACTGAAGCTTTCTTT
CDR3: CAWSDSPNTEAFF

size: .
D: TRBD1
V: TRBV3-1
J: TRBJ1-1
DNA: TGTGCCAGCAGAAACGACAGGGTAGCTTTCTTT
CDR3: CASRNDRVAFF

size: many
D: TRBD1
V: TRBV12-5
J: TRBJ1-1
DNA: TGTGCTAGTGGTTTGGTAATTGGGACAGTGAACACTGAAGCTTTCTTT
CDR3: CASGLVIGTVNTEAFF

size: .
D: .
V: TRBV19
J: TRBJ1-2
DNA: TGTGCCAGTAGTATTCTGGAGGCGGGTTCGGGAGGCTACACCTTC
CDR3: CASSILEAGSGGYTF

size: .
D: TRBD1
V: TRBV27
J: TRBJ2-4
DNA: TGTGCCAGCAGTTTTAGGACAGGGCAAAACATTCAGTACTTC
CDR3: CASSFRTGQNIQYF

size: .
D: .
V: TRBV11-2
J: TRBJ1-2
DNA: TGTGCCAGCAGGATGGACAGCTATGGCTACACCTTC
CDR3: CASRMDSYGYTF

size: few
D: .
V: TRBV30
J: TRBJ1-1
DNA: TGTGCCTGGAGTGTAGTTGACCCGAAAGCTTTCTTT
CDR3: CAWSVVDPKAFF

size: few
D: .
V: TRBV27
J: TRBJ2-7
DNA: TGTGCCAGCAGTTTATCGGAGGGGTCTGTCTACGAGCAGTACTTC
CDR3: CASSLSEGSVYEQYF

size: many
D: .
V: TRBV3-1
J: TRBJ1-1
DNA: TGTGCCAGCAGCCAAGCAACAGGGAACACTGAAGCTTTCTTT
CDR3: CASSQATGNTEAFF

size: .
D: .
V: TRBV28
J: TRBJ1-1
DNA: TGTGCCAGCATCACCGGTGTGAACACTGAAGCTTTCTTT
CDR3: CASITGVNTEAFF

size: few
D: .
V: TRBV5-1
J: TRBJ2-5
DNA: TGCGCCAGCAGCCCAGGGGTAGAAGAGACCCAGTACTTC
CDR3: CASSPGVEETQYF

size: .
D: TRBD2
V: TRBV6-4
J: TRBJ2-1
DNA: TGTGCCAGCAGTGACGCGGGACTAGCGGGAGATTACAATGAGCAGTTCTTC
CDR3: CASSDAGLAGDYNEQFF

size: many
D: TRBD1
V: TRBV30
J: TRBJ1-1
DNA: TGTGCCTGGAGCGCAAACAACAGGGGCCCTGAAGCTTTCTTT
CDR3: CAWSANNRGPEAFF

size: .
D: .
V: TRBV6-1
J: TRBJ1-5
DNA: TGTGCCAGCACGCGAGGGACCGCGGAGCGGCAGCCCCAGCATTTT
CDR3: CASTRGTAERQPQHF

size: many
D: .
V: TRBV7-7
J: TRBJ1-1
DNA: TGTGCCAGCAGTTCCGGGACGAACACTGAAGCTTTCTTT
CDR3: CASSSGTNTEAFF

size: .
D: TRBD2
V: TRBV20-1
J: TRBJ2-5
DNA: TGCAGTGCCGGACGGACTAGCGGGACCCAAGAGACCCAGTACTTC
CDR3: CSAGRTSGTQETQYF

size: many
D: .
V: TRBV2
J: TRBJ1-2
DNA: TGTGCCAGCCTCCAGGGAGGGGCTGGAAGCTACACCTTC
CDR3: CASLQGGAGSYTF

size: few
D: TRBD1
V: TRBV6-1
J: TRBJ2-7
DNA: TGTGCCAGCAGTGACGGGACAGACTACGAGCAGTACTTC
CDR3: CASSDGTDYEQYF

size: .
D: .
V: TRBV18
J: TRBJ1-1
DNA: TGTGCCAGCTCACCACTGATGACAGGTCGGAACACTGAAGCTTTCTTT
CDR3: CASSPLMTGRNTEAFF

size: few
D: .
V: TRBV10-3
J: TRBJ2-2
DNA: TGTGCCATCAGTGACGACACCGGGGAGCTGTTTTTT
CDR3: CAISDDTGELFF

size: few
D: TRBD1
V: TRBV12-3/TRBV12-4
J: TRBJ2-1
DNA: TGTGCCAGCAGACCGGGACAGATAATCAATGAGCAGTTCTTC
CDR3: CASRPGQIINEQFF

size: many
D: TRBD1
V: TRBV12-3/TRBV12-4
J: TRBJ2-7
DNA: TGTGCCAGCAGTCCCGACAGGGGGCGAGCGTACTTC
CDR3: CASSPDRGRAYF

size: few
D: .
V: TRBV27
J: TRBJ2-5
DNA: TGTGCCAGCCGGTTGAGGGGAGGAGGGACCCAGTACTTC
CDR3: CASRLRGGGTQYF

size: .
D: TRBD1
V: TRBV20-1
J: TRBJ1-1
DNA: TGCAGTGCAAACGACAGGGGAAGAGCAGGCACTGAAGCTTTCTTT
CDR3: CSANDRGRAGTEAFF

size: .
D: .
V: TRBV4-1
J: TRBJ1-1
DNA: TGCGCCAGCAGCCGGGGGCAGCAAGGGGCAGCTTTCTTT
CDR3: CASSRGQQGAAFF

size: few
D: .
V: TRBV5-1
J: TRBJ1-2
DNA: TGCGCCAGCAGCTTTCCCGATGATGGCTGCACCTTC
CDR3: CASSFPDDGCTF

size: few
D: TRBD1
V: TRBV6-5
J: TRBJ1-2
DNA: TGTGCCAGCAGTTACCCGGGACAGGGGGATGGCTACACCTTC
CDR3: CASSYPGQGDGYTF

size: many
D: .
V: TRBV11-2
J: TRBJ1-3
DNA: TGTGCCAGCAGTCAAGGAAACACCATATATTTT
CDR3: CASSQGNTIYF

size: .
D: .
V: TRBV4-1
J: TRBJ1-2
DNA: TGCGCCAGCAGCCAAGAGGATCGGTCGAACTATGGCTACACCTTC
CDR3: CASSQEDRSNYGYTF

size: few
D: TRBD2
V: TRBV4-1
J: TRBJ2-7
DNA: TGCGCCAGCAGCTATGCACCTAGCGGGGTTGTCTCCGAGCAGTACTTC
CDR3: CASSYAPSGVVSEQYF

size: few
D: TRBD1
V: TRBV28
J: TRBJ2-4
DNA: TGTGCCAGCAGTGACCGGACAGGGACCAAAAACATTCAGTACTTC
CDR3: CASSDRTGTKNIQYF

size: few
D: .
V: TRBV11-2
J: TRBJ1-1
DNA: TGTGCCAGCAGCTTAGTTGGGATGGGTTTCCCGAACACTGAAGCTTTCTTT
CDR3: CASSLVGMGFPNTEAFF

size: few
D: TRBD1
V: TRBV28
J: TRBJ1-3
DNA: TGTGCCAGCAGTCAACACAGGGGCTCTGGAAACACCATATATTTT
CDR3: CASSQHRGSGNTIYF

size: many
D: .
V: TRBV11-3
J: TRBJ1-1
DNA: TGTGCCAGCAGCTCAAGCAGGGGAAGGGACACTGAAGCTTTCTTT
CDR3: CASSSSRGRDTEAFF

size: .
D: .
V: TRBV18
J: TRBJ1-1
DNA: TGTGCCAGCTCACCACTTCCTGTGGTGGGGGGCACTGAAGCTTTCTTT
CDR3: CASSPLPVVGGTEAFF

size: .
D: TRBD1
V: TRBV5-1
J: TRBJ1-1
DNA: TGCGCCAGCAGCGTACAGGGGAAGAACACTGAAGCTTTCTTT
CDR3: CASSVQGKNTEAFF

size: many
D: TRBD1
V: TRBV10-3
J: TRBJ2-7
DNA: TGTGCCATCAGTGAGGGGACAGGGGGCACTTACGAGCAGTACTTC
CDR3: CAISEGTGGTYEQYF

size: .
D: .
V: TRBV7-9
J: TRBJ1-4
DNA: TGTGCCAGCAGCTTGCTGGGGGAGGAAAAACTGTTTTTT
CDR3: CASSLLGEEKLFF

size: many
D: .
V: TRBV6-2/TRBV6-3
J: TRBJ2-5
DNA: TGTGCCAGCAGTTACAACCAAGAGACCCAGTACTTC
CDR3: CASSYNQETQYF

size: few
D: .
V: TRBV24-1
J: TRBJ2-5
DNA: TGTGCCACCAGTGATTGGAGGGAGACCCAGTACTTC
CDR3: CATSDWRETQYF

size: many
D: TRBD1
V: TRBV5-1
J: TRBJ1-1
DNA: TGTGCCAGCAGCTTAACAGGGGAAACTGAAGCTTTCTTT
CDR3: CASSLTGETEAFF

size: few
D: .
V: TRBV11-2
J: TRBJ2-7
DNA: TGTGCCAGCAGGTCCCTTAGGGGCCGATCCAGCTCCTACGAGCAGTACTTC
CDR3: CASRSLRGRSSSYEQYF

size: few
D: .
V: TRBV7-9
J: TRBJ1-2
DNA: TGTGCCAGCAGCTCCATTAACTATGGCTACACCTTC
CDR3: CASSSINYGYTF

size: few
D: TRBD1
V: TRBV7-9
J: TRBJ1-4
DNA: TGTGCCAGCAGCCCACAGGGGGTAACTAATGAAAAACTGTTTTTT
CDR3: CASSPQGVTNEKLFF

size: .
D: TRBD1
V: TRBV5-1
J: TRBJ1-1
DNA: TGCGCCAGCAGCGCGAGGACAGGGGGTAAACGGTACACTGAAGCTTTCTTT
CDR3: CASSARTGGKRYTEAFF

size: .
D: .
V: TRBV3-1
J: TRBJ1-1
DNA: TGTGCCAGCAGCAATGAACCCCCAGGGACAACTGAAGCTTTCTTT
CDR3: CASSNEPPGTTEAFF

size: few
D: .
V: TRBV12-3/TRBV12-4
J: TRBJ2-7
DNA: TGTGCCAGCAGTCTATCCGGGGCGCCCGAGCAGTACTTC
CDR3: CASSLSGAPEQYF

size: once
D: .
V: TRBV5-1
J: TRBJ1-4
DNA: TGCGCCAGCATAGTAGGCCCTGCAACTAATGAAAAACTGTTTTTT
CDR3: CASIVGPATNEKLFF